The rows below give T cell receptor beta chains drawn from one sample of a study of cytomegalovirus exposure and HLA in healthy donors. Sequenced by immunoSEQ multiplex PCR; TCRdb stores in-frame clones only, minus some. Of roughly 100,000 clones listed, around 77% were seen once; the top ten hold 7.5% to 10%. Material for sequencing was PBMCs. The source is a middle-aged woman in good health and CMV-seropositive. CDR3s include the opening cysteine and the closing phenylalanine or tryptophan. The D gene is left open where the match is weak. Clone sizes are given selectively: once, few, many, or a class where the clone is expanded.

>few|TRBV6-1|-|TRBJ1-2
CASRLGEGGGYTF
TGTGCCAGCAGGCTCGGGGAGGGCGGTGGCTACACCTTC
>-|TRBV13|TRBD2|TRBJ2-5
CASSLDSSGSWETQYF
TGTGCCAGCAGCTTAGATTCTAGCGGGAGTTGGGAGACCCAGTACTTC
>-|TRBV29-1|-|TRBJ1-4
CSAETATNEKLFF
TGCAGCGCCGAGACAGCAACTAATGAAAAACTGTTTTTT
>-|TRBV5-4|-|TRBJ2-3
CASSLDLAEDTQYF
TGTGCCAGCAGCTTGGACCTAGCTGAAGATACGCAGTATTTT
>-|TRBV4-3|TRBD1|TRBJ1-2
CASSQSYRGLSYGYTF
TGCGCCAGCAGCCAAAGTTACAGGGGGCTGAGCTATGGCTACACCTTC
>-|TRBV2|-|TRBJ2-3
CASSGRVGGTDTQYF
TGTGCCAGCAGTGGAAGGGTAGGGGGCACAGATACGCAGTATTTT
>-|TRBV5-1|-|TRBJ1-4
CASSLAGGNEEKLFF
TGCGCCAGCAGCTTGGCCGGGGGGAATGAGGAAAAACTGTTTTTT
>few|TRBV5-8|-|TRBJ1-1
CASSKGVGRMNTEAFF
TGTGCCAGCAGCAAGGGGGTAGGGCGTATGAACACTGAAGCTTTCTTT
>once|TRBV6-5|-|TRBJ1-2
CASSFISGWSNYGYTF
TGTGCCAGCAGTTTTATATCAGGGTGGTCTAACTATGGCTACACCTTC
>few|TRBV7-9|-|TRBJ1-3
CASSFGSRWQNTIYF
TGTGCCAGCAGCTTCGGGTCGCGGTGGCAAAACACCATATATTTT
>few|TRBV7-2|-|TRBJ1-1
CAVSRGRSSEAFF
TGTGCCGTATCTCGTGGGAGGTCTAGTGAAGCTTTCTTT
>-|TRBV5-8|TRBD1|TRBJ1-1
CASSLGTGGTTEAFF
TGTGCCAGCAGCTTGGGGACAGGGGGAACGACTGAAGCTTTCTTT
>few|TRBV18|-|TRBJ1-1
CASSHRVEDTEAFF
TGTGCCAGCTCGCACAGGGTTGAGGACACTGAAGCTTTCTTT